Listed below are T cell receptor beta chains from one sample, sequenced in a study of blood T cell repertoires in COVID-19. Sequencing was performed with immunoSEQ multiplex PCR; in TCRdb, only in-frame clones are kept and a portion is missing. The sample holds fewer than 200,000 clones; around 89% are singletons and the top ten take roughly 2%. Sequencing was done on a sample of peripheral blood. The receptor source for this set is a middle-aged man who had recovered from COVID-19. The CDR3 runs from the conserved cysteine through the conserved F or W. D genes are given only for firm matches. A row's size may be missing; if present it is once, few, many or a size class.

- TRBJ2-3 TRBV19 TRBD2 CASSMRGGLVATDGDTQYF TGTGCCAGTAGTATGAGAGGAGGACTAGTTGCCACGGATGGGGATACGCAGTATTTT
- TRBJ2-3 TRBV6-4 TRBD1 CASSEPTGTSVTDTQYF TGTGCCAGCAGTGAACCGACAGGGACATCGGTCACAGATACGCAGTATTTT
- TRBJ2-5 TRBV18 TRBD1 CASSRTGTGGRETQYF TGTGCCAGCTCACGGACCGGGACAGGGGGCCGGGAGACCCAGTACTTC
- TRBJ2-3 TRBV7-2 - CASSLAVRLAF TGTGCCAGCAGCTTAGCGGTTAGGCTAGCTTTT
once TRBJ2-7 TRBV6-5 TRBD2 CASSSDGRYEQYF TGTGCCAGCAGTTCTGACGGGAGGTACGAGCAGTACTTC
- TRBJ2-7 TRBV25-1 TRBD2 CASSEPSGGAADEQYF TGTGCCAGCAGTGAGCCTAGCGGGGGGGCAGCGGACGAGCAGTACTTC
- TRBJ2-1 TRBV18 TRBD1 CASSPPGQGPNEQFF TGTGCCAGCTCACCGCCGGGACAGGGTCCCAATGAGCAGTTCTTC
- TRBJ1-5 TRBV18 TRBD1 CASSSATGDQPQHF TGTGCCAGCTCATCTGCGACAGGGGATCAGCCCCAGCATTTT
- TRBJ2-3 TRBV4-1 - CASSQDQNRAADTQYF TGCGCCAGCAGCCAAGATCAGAACAGGGCCGCAGATACGCAGTATTTT
- TRBJ1-2 TRBV5-5 - CASSPWLTGQSNYGYTF TGTGCCAGCAGTCCTTGGCTGACAGGCCAAAGTAACTATGGCTACACCTTC
- TRBJ2-2 TRBV29-1 TRBD2 CSAETSRYTGELFF TGCAGCGCTGAGACTAGCAGATACACCGGGGAGCTGTTTTTT
- TRBJ2-1 TRBV15 - CATSRDEGGYNEQFF TGTGCCACCAGCAGAGATGAAGGGGGTTACAATGAGCAGTTCTTC
once TRBJ1-6 TRBV3-1/TRBV3-2 - CASSQNRGNSPLHF TGTGCCAGCAGCCAGAATAGGGGTAATTCACCCCTCCACTTT
- TRBJ1-2 TRBV29-1 TRBD1 CSVEARGHYGYTF TGCAGCGTTGAAGCCAGGGGGCATTATGGCTACACCTTC
- TRBJ2-1 TRBV11-2 TRBD2 CASSLAASGGPVYNEQFF TGTGCCAGCAGCTTAGCGGCTAGCGGGGGCCCCGTCTACAATGAGCAGTTCTTC
- TRBJ2-1 TRBV6-2/TRBV6-3 - CASGLTLALQFF TGTGCCAGCGGCCTAACTCTAGCGCTGCAGTTCTTC
- TRBJ2-3 TRBV7-9 - CASSYRDGDADTQYF TGTGCCAGCAGCTACAGGGACGGCGACGCAGATACGCAGTATTTT
- TRBJ2-5 TRBV29-1 TRBD2 CSVPRRASGGQKETQYF TGCAGCGTCCCACGCCGGGCTAGCGGGGGCCAAAAAGAGACCCAGTACTTC
- TRBJ1-2 TRBV29-1 - CSVEEGGSYGYTF TGCAGCGTTGAGGAGGGAGGGAGCTATGGCTACACCTTC
- TRBJ2-7 TRBV16 - CASSQSASVQYEQYF TGTGCCAGCAGCCAATCGGCGAGCGTTCAGTACGAGCAGTACTTC
- TRBJ2-6 TRBV27 - CASSLQGANVLTF TGTGCCAGCAGTTTACAGGGGGCCAACGTCCTGACTTTC
- TRBJ2-5 TRBV24-1 TRBD2 CATSDERGAQYF TGTGCCACCAGTGATGAACGGGGGGCCCAGTACTTC
once TRBJ2-1 TRBV5-1 TRBD1 CASRRDRGSGEQFF TGCGCCAGCAGACGGGACAGGGGATCGGGTGAGCAGTTCTTC
- TRBJ2-1 TRBV4-2 TRBD2 CASSQVSLAGGEQFF TGTGCCAGCAGCCAAGTTAGTCTGGCGGGAGGTGAGCAGTTCTTC
- TRBJ1-3 TRBV18 - CASSPTDSGNTIYF TGTGCCAGCTCACCGACAGACTCTGGAAACACCATATATTTT
- TRBJ2-1 TRBV9 TRBD1 CASSVVGTGGSDEQFF TGTGCCAGCAGCGTAGTGGGGACAGGGGGCTCCGATGAGCAGTTCTTC
- TRBJ1-1 TRBV6-2/TRBV6-3 TRBD1 CASSYQTGGGGEAFF TGTGCCAGCAGTTACCAGACAGGGGGCGGGGGTGAAGCTTTCTTT
- TRBJ2-2 TRBV28 TRBD1 CASRTGARTGELFF TGTGCCAGCCGTACAGGGGCGCGCACCGGGGAGCTGTTTTTT
- TRBJ1-1 TRBV7-9 - CASSPQSPGTEAFF TGTGCCAGCAGCCCCCAGAGCCCGGGCACTGAAGCTTTCTTT
once TRBJ2-7 TRBV5-1 TRBD1 CASKTSGTAHSYEQYF TGCGCCAGCAAAACTTCCGGGACAGCCCATTCCTACGAGCAGTACTTC
few TRBJ1-1 TRBV7-2 - CASSLRRNTEAFF TGTGCCAGCAGCTTACGGAGGAACACTGAAGCTTTCTTT
- TRBJ1-3 TRBV19 TRBD1 CASSNSGTGENTIYF TGTGCCAGTAGTAACTCCGGGACAGGGGAAAACACCATATATTTT
- TRBJ2-7 TRBV3-1/TRBV3-2 TRBD2 CASSQQAGAGEQYF TGTGCCAGCAGCCAACAAGCGGGAGCGGGCGAGCAGTACTTC
- TRBJ1-3 TRBV6-2/TRBV6-3 - CASRPDRSSGNTIYF TGTGCCAGCAGACCTGACAGGAGCTCTGGAAACACCATATATTTT
- TRBJ1-5 TRBV5-5 TRBD1 CASSRTGASNQPQHF TGTGCCAGCAGCCGGACAGGGGCTAGCAATCAGCCCCAGCATTTT
- TRBJ2-7 TRBV9 - CASSALNSREQYF TGTGCCAGCAGCGCCCTAAACAGTCGCGAGCAGTACTTC
- TRBJ1-1 TRBV2 - CASSEVGGSTEAFF TGTGCCAGCAGTGAAGTCGGGGGGAGCACTGAAGCTTTCTTT
- TRBJ2-5 TRBV7-9 TRBD1 CASSLRTGSRETQYF TGTGCCAGCAGCCTGAGGACAGGGTCGAGGGAGACCCAGTACTTC
- TRBJ1-1 TRBV6-2/TRBV6-3 TRBD1 CASSLTGGNTEAFF TGTGCCAGCAGCCTGACAGGGGGGAACACTGAAGCTTTCTTT
- TRBJ2-3 TRBV30 TRBD1 CAWSSGTGSDTQYF TGTGCCTGGAGTTCCGGGACAGGGAGTGATACGCAGTATTTT
- TRBJ2-3 TRBV6-4 - CARSTRTDTQYF TGTGCCAGATCGACTAGAACAGATACGCAGTATTTT
- TRBJ1-1 TRBV7-9 - CASSLVVAGLNTEAFF TGTGCCAGCAGCTTAGTAGTCGCAGGGTTGAACACTGAAGCTTTCTTT
- TRBJ1-2 TRBV29-1 TRBD1 CSASGTGNYGYTF TGCAGCGCTTCCGGGACAGGGAACTATGGCTACACCTTC
- TRBJ2-6 TRBV27 TRBD1 CASRTQGVNVLTF TGTGCCAGCAGAACTCAGGGGGTTAACGTCCTGACTTTC
- TRBJ1-1 TRBV5-4 TRBD1 CASSLGQGDNTEAFF TGTGCCAGCAGCTTGGGACAGGGAGACAACACTGAAGCTTTCTTT
- TRBJ2-6 TRBV7-8 - CASYFSGANVLTF TGTGCCAGCTATTTCTCTGGGGCCAACGTCCTGACTTTC